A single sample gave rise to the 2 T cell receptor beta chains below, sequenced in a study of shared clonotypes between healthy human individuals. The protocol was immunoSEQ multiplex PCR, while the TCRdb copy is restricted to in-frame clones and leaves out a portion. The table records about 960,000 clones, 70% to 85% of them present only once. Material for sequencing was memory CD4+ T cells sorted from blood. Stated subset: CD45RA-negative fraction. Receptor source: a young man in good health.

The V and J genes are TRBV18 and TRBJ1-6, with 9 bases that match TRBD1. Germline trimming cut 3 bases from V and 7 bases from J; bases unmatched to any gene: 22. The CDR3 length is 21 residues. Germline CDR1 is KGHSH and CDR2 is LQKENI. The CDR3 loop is CASSPYVLSSGQGTENSPLHF. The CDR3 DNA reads TGTGCCAGCTCACCGTACGTTCTGTCTTCGGGACAGGGAACGGAGAATTCACCCCTCCACTTT.

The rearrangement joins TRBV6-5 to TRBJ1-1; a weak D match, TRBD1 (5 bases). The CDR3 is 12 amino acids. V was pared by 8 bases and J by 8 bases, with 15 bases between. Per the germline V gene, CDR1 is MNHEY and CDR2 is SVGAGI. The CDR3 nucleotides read TGTGCCAGCGGGGACGAAGTAGCAGAAGCTTTCTTT. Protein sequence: CASGDEVAEAFF.